Listed here are 25 T cell receptor beta chains from one sample, sequenced in a study of blood T cells in healthy people across ages. Using a J-beta primer mix together with a sample-barcoded 5' primer, a second PCR was run for roughly 7 to 12 cycles. MiXCR, run by TCRdb on the 5' RACE reads, gives a single entry per CDR3 protein. The sample includes 1.4 million or so distinct CDR3 sequences, roughly 43% of them seen just once. The source material was blood. The receptors here all came from a woman aged 18-29 years in good health.

This chain connects TRBV10-3 to TRBJ1-1; 10 nucleotides match TRBD1. The CDR3 totals 15 residues. The V and J ends lost 4 bases and 1 base, in that order; junction bases with no gene match: 3. Germline V lookup: CDR1 ENHRY, CDR2 SYGVKD. The CDR3 sequence is CAISAGDRGNTEAFF. CDR3 in DNA: TGTGCCATCAGTGCCGGGGACAGGGGGAACACTGAAGCTTTCTTT.

This clonotype was counted at least ten times. The genes are TRBV6-2 or TRBV6-3 and TRBJ2-1; maybe TRBD1 (6 bases). Germline CDR1 and CDR2: MNHEY and SVGEGT. The V end lost 6 bases, the J end lost 8 bases, and 11 bases lay between the germline ends. The CDR3 consists of 12 residues. DNA for the CDR3: TGTGCCAGCAGGCACAGGGTCCATGAGCAGTTCTTC. Its translation: CASRHRVHEQFF.

This clonotype has just a few counts. This chain links TRBV20-1 with TRBJ2-7; D might be TRBD2 (5 bases). Trimming pared 0 bases from V and 7 bases from J, leaving 16 bases between. This CDR3 is built from 14 residues. CDR1 is DFQATT, CDR2 SNEGSKA, per germline (reference sequence). For the CDR3, the DNA is TGCAGTGCTAGAGATCCGAGGGTTCTTGGTGAGCAGTACTTC. Translated: CSARDPRVLGEQYF.

The chain joins TRBV24-1 to TRBJ2-3; D is unclear. V lost 4 bases to trimming and J lost 2 bases, with 15 bases between them. The CDR3 consists of 16 residues. Germline CDR1 and CDR2: KGHDR and SFDVKD. The CDR3 coding sequence is TGTGCCACCAGTGACCCCGCGCTCCCGGCCACAGATACGCAGTATTTT. Its protein product is CATSDPALPATDTQYF.

There are a few counts of this clonotype. V gene TRBV29-1 combines with J gene TRBJ2-1; 9 bases are shared with TRBD2. The CDR3 length is 16 residues. Germline lookup yields CDR1 SQVTM and CDR2 ANQGSEA. After removal of 5 bases from V and 3 bases from J, the junction contained 11 bases not matched to a gene. CDR3 region: CSVNPSGEGFYNEQFF. The CDR3 DNA is TGCAGCGTTAATCCTAGCGGGGAGGGTTTCTACAATGAGCAGTTCTTC.

The CDR3 coding sequence is TGTGCCAGCAGTGGGGTCCCATCTGGGGACACTGAAGCTTTCTTT. Its translation: CASSGVPSGDTEAFF. This rearrangement joins TRBV12-3 or TRBV12-4 to TRBJ1-1, with no clear D. Trimming stripped 5 bases from V and 3 bases from J, with 16 bases between. The CDR3 length is 15 residues.

This chain connects TRBV6-5 to TRBJ2-5; possibly TRBD1 for D (6 bases). Germline V gene data show CDR1 as MNHEY and CDR2 as SVGAGI. This CDR3 spans 18 amino acids. V lost 3 bases, J lost 11 bases, and 31 bases lay in between. The CDR3 nucleotides read TGTGCCAGCAGTTATTCCCGACGAACGGGACAAAACTACAATGAGCAGTACTTC. As protein: CASSYSRRTGQNYNEQYF.

The chain is built from TRBV4-1 and TRBJ2-1; D is perhaps TRBD1 or TRBD2 (5 bases each). Germline assignment: CDR1 MGHRA and CDR2 YSYEKL. Trimming stripped 1 base from V and 10 bases from J, with 17 bases between. The CDR3 sequence is 15 residues long. This CDR3 reads CASSQGIPRGSEQFF. The CDR3 nucleotides read TGCGCCAGCAGCCAAGGGATACCCCGGGGCTCCGAGCAGTTCTTC.

This clonotype showed up just a few times. This sequence joins TRBV30 and TRBJ2-3, with 8 bases identical to TRBD2. V gave up 4 bases and J gave up 0 bases; unmatched junction bases: 9. The CDR3 sequence is 16 residues long. Germline assignment: CDR1 GTSNPN and CDR2 SVGIG (reference sequence). CDR3 DNA: TGTGCCTGGACGAAACTAGCGGAGGTTAGCACAGATACGCAGTATTTT. Residues: CAWTKLAEVSTDTQYF.

The chain is built from TRBV7-2 and TRBJ1-5; no clear D gene. The CDR3 runs 15 residues. The germline V gene encodes CDR1 SGHTA and CDR2 FQGNSA. V was trimmed by 6 bases and J by 0 bases, leaving 12 bases between them. The CDR3 coding sequence is TGTGCCAGCAGTTGGAACGTAGGTAGCAATCAGCCCCAGCATTTT. It yields the protein CASSWNVGSNQPQHF. Drawing the rest from reference TRBV7-2 and TRBJ1-5, the complete variable domain is GAGVSQSPSNKVTEKGKDVELRCDPISGHTALYWYRQSLGQGLEFLIYFQGNSAPDKSGLPSDRFSAERTGGSVSTLTIQRTQQEDSAVYLCASSWNVGSNQPQHFGDGTRLSIL.

This chain connects TRBV19 to TRBJ1-1; D remains ambiguous. Germline lookup yields CDR1 LNHDA and CDR2 SQIVND (reference sequence). The CDR3 consists of 15 residues. V was clipped by 6 bases and J by 1 base, with 15 bases between them. The CDR3 loop is CASSLRQFRNTEAFF. CDR3 coding DNA: TGTGCCAGTAGCCTCAGACAATTCCGGAACACTGAAGCTTTCTTT.

This clonotype came up a few times. CDR3 bases: TGTGCTAGCCAGGACGGATCTTCCTACAATGAGCAGTTCTTC. Protein: CASQDGSSYNEQFF. This rearrangement joins TRBV12-5 to TRBJ2-1, with D hard to call. Germline V gene sequence: CDR1 LGHNT, CDR2 FRNRAP. With 9 bases removed from V and 1 base from J, the gap between germline ends came to 13 bases. CDR3 length equals 14 residues.

The chain couples TRBV6-6 to TRBJ2-1; 10 nucleotides align to TRBD2. Per germline, CDR1 MNHNY and CDR2 SVGAGI (reference sequence). J gave up 4 bases and V 0 bases, and 6 bases lay outside the gene matches. The CDR3 totals 17 residues. This CDR3 is CASSYSALAGVYNEQFF. CDR3 bases: TGTGCCAGCAGTTACTCGGCGCTAGCGGGAGTGTACAATGAGCAGTTCTTC.

This clonotype appeared a few times. The chain combines TRBV20-1 with TRBJ2-3; D uncertain. The CDR3 contains 11 residues. From germline, CDR1 is DFQATT and CDR2 SNEGSKA (reference sequence). V was cut by 7 bases and J by 2 bases, with 7 bases left in between. In nucleotides, the CDR3 is TGCAGTGTGGTCTTCACAGATACGCAGTATTTT. This codes for CSVVFTDTQYF.

As for this clonotype: The conserved final phenylalanine or tryptophan is absent from the CDR3, which likely points to a read error. The chain employs TRBV12-3 or TRBV12-4 and TRBJ2-3, with TRBD2 matching 10 bases. V dropped 6 bases and J dropped 4; count of bases not matched to a gene: 7. The CDR3 spans 15 residues. CDR3 sequence reads: CASSEHSGRSDTQYV. In nucleotides, the CDR3 is TGTGCCAGCAGCGAACATAGCGGGAGGTCAGATACGCAGTATGTT.

Comments on this clonotype: One base away lies a much larger clone, so this may be a sequencing read error. The chain has TRBV2 and TRBJ2-2, with 7 positions matching TRBD1. The length of the CDR3 is 15 residues. The germline CDR1 and CDR2 sequences are SNHLY and FYNNEI. V was clipped by 5 bases and J by 0 bases; unmatched bases: 3. The CDR3 is CASSSDRPNTGELFF. The CDR3 DNA reads as TGTGCCAGCAGTTCGGACAGGCCGAACACCGGGGAGCTGTTTTTT.

The rearrangement joins TRBV6-1 to TRBJ2-3, with 8 bases identical to TRBD1. The germline gives CDR1 MNHNS, CDR2 SASEGT. V lost 6 bases to trimming and J lost 6 bases; unmatched junction nucleotides: 5. The CDR3 covers 13 residues. CDR3: CASRGQDFDTQYF. CDR3 nucleotides: TGTGCCAGCAGGGGACAGGATTTTGATACGCAGTATTTT.

This clonotype showed up just a few times. The chain recombines TRBV10-3 with TRBJ2-3, with 8 bases that match TRBD1. V was pared by 8 bases and J by 3 bases, with 10 bases of the junction left unmatched. Germline assignment: CDR1 ENHRY and CDR2 SYGVKD. This CDR3 has 15 residues. CDR3 sequence: CAIGPGTGVTDTQYF. CDR3 nucleotide sequence: TGTGCCATCGGGCCCGGGACAGGAGTTACAGATACGCAGTATTTT.

This clonotype was counted only a few times. The chain links TRBV5-1 to TRBJ2-7, with a tentative D call TRBD1 (6 bases). The CDR3 loop spans 14 amino acids. Germline values: CDR1 SGHRS, CDR2 YFSETQ. Trimming removed 7 bases from V and 1 base from J, with 15 bases in between. For the CDR3, the DNA is TGCGCCAGCGGGATAGGGACAAGTTCCTACGAGCAGTACTTC. Translation gives CASGIGTSSYEQYF.

This rearrangement joins TRBV7-8 to TRBJ1-1; D remains unclear. CDR1 is SGHVS and CDR2 is FQNEAQ in the germline V gene. The CDR3 runs to 12 residues. V was clipped by 8 bases and J by 4 bases, with 11 bases between them. DNA of the CDR3: TGTGCCAGCCTCGACATAGGCACTGAAGCTTTCTTT. It codes for CASLDIGTEAFF.

This clonotype was counted only a few times. The chain combines TRBV15 with TRBJ2-2, with D possibly TRBD1 on 5 matching bases. CDR1 is LNHNV, CDR2 YYDKDF, per germline (reference sequence). This CDR3 has 15 amino acids. Trimming took 6 bases from V and 2 from J, leaving 13 bases between them. The CDR3 sequence is CATRTDRSNTGELFF. CDR3 bases: TGTGCCACCAGAACAGACAGATCCAACACCGGGGAGCTGTTTTTT.

Worth noting for this clonotype: This may stem from a read error, because a much larger clone lies one nucleotide away. The J gene is TRBJ2-1, the V gene TRBV29-1; 9 bases are shared with TRBD1. V gave up 7 bases and J gave up 13 bases; unmatched junction bases: 17. The germline V gene has CDR1 SQVTM and CDR2 ANQGSEA. This CDR3 has 14 residues. This chain's CDR3 is CSAPGQGSQETQFF. Here the CDR3 DNA reads TGCAGCGCTCCGGGACAGGGTTCCCAAGAGACCCAGTTCTTC.

The chain links TRBV20-1 to TRBJ2-1; 7 bases map to TRBD2. CDR1 is DFQATT and CDR2 is SNEGSKA in the germline V gene (reference sequence). Germline trimming cut 0 bases from V and 3 bases from J; bases unmatched to any gene: 5. This CDR3 region has 15 residues. The CDR3 is CSAREERGLYNEQFF. CDR3 DNA sequence: TGCAGTGCTAGAGAAGAGCGGGGACTCTACAATGAGCAGTTCTTC.

In the case of this clonotype: An end of the junction differs from the germline gene, which may be a read error. V is TRBV9 and J is TRBJ1-1, with D possibly TRBD1 on 5 matching bases. Germline CDR1 and CDR2: SGDLS and YYNGEE. This CDR3 has 14 amino acids. The CDR3 coding sequence is TGTGCCGGCAGCGCGACTCCCGGGACCACTGAAGCTTTCTTT. It yields the protein CAGSATPGTTEAFF.

This chain links TRBV6-5 with TRBJ1-2; TRBD1 might be the D (5 bases). Trimming removed 4 bases from V and 4 bases from J, with 16 bases in between. CDR1 and CDR2 from the germline V gene are MNHEY and SVGAGI. CDR3 size: 15 residues. CDR3 nucleotide sequence: TGTGCCAGCAGTTCCTCCGGGACCGCAGGCTATGGCTACACCTTC. Translated: CASSSSGTAGYGYTF.